The clone carrying this T cell receptor beta chain showed up many times. This entry comes from a study of T-cell memory formation after mild COVID-19. CDR1 is SQVTM and CDR2 is ANQGSEA in the germline V gene. Trimming took off 7 bases at V and 2 bases at J, with 13 bases between the two ends. The CDR3 is 13 residues long. TCRdb reprocessed the 5' RACE reads via MiXCR and lists one record per CDR3 protein. The sample consists of about 320,000 distinct CDR3 sequences, approximately 15% of them appearing once. The chain has TRBV29-1 and TRBJ2-3; D is unresolved. The sequence derives from a man between 18 and 29 years old who had mild COVID-19 (a few samples of this study predate the infection). Cell type and time point are not known. Sequenced material: PBMCs or a T cell subset sorted from them (not recorded which). CDR3 in amino acids: CSALRSNTDTQYF. CDR3 sequence (DNA): TGCAGCGCCCTACGCTCTAACACAGATACGCAGTATTTT.